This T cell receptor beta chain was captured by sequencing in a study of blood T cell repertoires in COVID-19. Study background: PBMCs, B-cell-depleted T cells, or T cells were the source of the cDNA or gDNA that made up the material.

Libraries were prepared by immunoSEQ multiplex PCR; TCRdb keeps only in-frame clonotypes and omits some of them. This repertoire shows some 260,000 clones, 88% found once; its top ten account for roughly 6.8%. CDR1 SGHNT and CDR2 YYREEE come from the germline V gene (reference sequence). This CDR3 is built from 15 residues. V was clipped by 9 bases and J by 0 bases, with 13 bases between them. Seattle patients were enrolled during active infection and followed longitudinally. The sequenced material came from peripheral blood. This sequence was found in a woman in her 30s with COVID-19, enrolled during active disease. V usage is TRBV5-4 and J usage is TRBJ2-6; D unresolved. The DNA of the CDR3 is TGTGCCACGGAGAGATTCAGCTCTGGGGCCAACGTCCTGACTTTC. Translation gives CATERFSSGANVLTF.